This T cell receptor (beta chain) was profiled in a study of blood T cell repertoires in COVID-19. Study context: Samples taken during acute and convalescent COVID-19 were collected in the United States, Italy and Spain. Sources were T cells, B-cell-depleted T cells, or PBMCs; the material itself was cDNA or gDNA.

Germline trimming cut 4 bases from V and 4 bases from J; bases unmatched to any gene: 10. The CDR3 spans 19 residues. Germline loops: CDR1 MGHRA, CDR2 YSYEKL. In the original processing: Amplification with reference gene primers provided the estimates of nucleated cell counts. Only in-frame clones appear in the TCRdb table, and some are missing; sequencing was by immunoSEQ multiplex PCR. Clonal size and the V and J genes are those of that table, whereas D and trimming came from the DNA. In the table there are 50,000 to 70,000 clones, around 90% of which are singletons. This clone was observed a handful of times.

The chain employs TRBV4-1 and TRBJ2-1; 16 bases agree with TRBD2. Sequencing was carried out using peripheral blood. This TCR derives from a man aged 55 to 70 with acute or convalescent COVID-19. The CDR3 here is CASSPGGTSGRARYNEQFF. In DNA form, the CDR3 reads TGCGCCAGCAGCCCCGGCGGGACTAGCGGGAGGGCCAGGTACAATGAGCAGTTCTTC.